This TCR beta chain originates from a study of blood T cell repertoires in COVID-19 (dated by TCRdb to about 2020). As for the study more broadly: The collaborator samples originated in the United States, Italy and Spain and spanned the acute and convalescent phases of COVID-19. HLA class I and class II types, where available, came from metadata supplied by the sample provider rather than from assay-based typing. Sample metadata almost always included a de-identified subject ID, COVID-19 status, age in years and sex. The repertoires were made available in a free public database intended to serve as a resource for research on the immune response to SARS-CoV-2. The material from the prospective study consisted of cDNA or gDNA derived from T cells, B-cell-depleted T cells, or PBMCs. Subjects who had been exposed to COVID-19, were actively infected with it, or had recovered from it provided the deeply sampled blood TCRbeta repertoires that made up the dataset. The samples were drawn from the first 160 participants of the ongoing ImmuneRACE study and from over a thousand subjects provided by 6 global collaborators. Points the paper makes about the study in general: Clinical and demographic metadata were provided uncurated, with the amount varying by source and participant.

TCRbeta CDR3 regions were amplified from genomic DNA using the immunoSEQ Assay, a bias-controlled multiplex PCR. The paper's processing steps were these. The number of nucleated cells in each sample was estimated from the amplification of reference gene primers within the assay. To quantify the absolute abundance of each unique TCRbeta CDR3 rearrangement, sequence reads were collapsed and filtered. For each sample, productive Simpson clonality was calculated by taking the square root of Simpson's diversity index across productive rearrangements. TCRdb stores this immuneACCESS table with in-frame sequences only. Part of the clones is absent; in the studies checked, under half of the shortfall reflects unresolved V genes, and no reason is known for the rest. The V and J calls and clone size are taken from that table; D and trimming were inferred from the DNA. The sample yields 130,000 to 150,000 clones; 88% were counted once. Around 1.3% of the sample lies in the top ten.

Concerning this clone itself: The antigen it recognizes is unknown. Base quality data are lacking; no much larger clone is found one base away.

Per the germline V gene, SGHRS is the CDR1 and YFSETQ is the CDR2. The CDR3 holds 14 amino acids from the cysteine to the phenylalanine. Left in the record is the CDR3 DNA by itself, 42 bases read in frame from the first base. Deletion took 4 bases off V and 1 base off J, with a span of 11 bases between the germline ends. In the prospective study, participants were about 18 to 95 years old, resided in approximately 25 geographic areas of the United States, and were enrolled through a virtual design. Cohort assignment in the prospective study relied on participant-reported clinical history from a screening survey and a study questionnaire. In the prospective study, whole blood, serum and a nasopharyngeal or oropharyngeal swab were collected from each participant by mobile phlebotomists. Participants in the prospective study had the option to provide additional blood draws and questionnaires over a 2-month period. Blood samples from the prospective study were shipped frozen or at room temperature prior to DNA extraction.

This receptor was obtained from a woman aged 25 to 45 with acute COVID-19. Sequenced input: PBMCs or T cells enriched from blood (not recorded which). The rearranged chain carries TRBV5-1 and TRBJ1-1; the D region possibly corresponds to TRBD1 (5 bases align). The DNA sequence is TGCGCCAGCAGCCATAGCCAGGGGAACACTGAAGCTTTCTTT. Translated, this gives CASSHSQGNTEAFF.